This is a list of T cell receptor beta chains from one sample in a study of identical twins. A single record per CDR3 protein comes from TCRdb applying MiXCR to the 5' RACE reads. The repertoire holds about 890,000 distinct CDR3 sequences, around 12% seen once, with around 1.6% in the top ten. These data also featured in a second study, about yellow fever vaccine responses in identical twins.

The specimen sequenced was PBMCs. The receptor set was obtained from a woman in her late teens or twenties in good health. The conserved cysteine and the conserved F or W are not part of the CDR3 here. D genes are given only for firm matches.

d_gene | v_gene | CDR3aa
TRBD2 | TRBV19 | ASNSGTRSSYEQY
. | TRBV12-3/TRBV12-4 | ASSLDPGTQH
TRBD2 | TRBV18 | ASSPGLAGVDTQY
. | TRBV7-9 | ASSLRQGEAETQY
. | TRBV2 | ASSEALRRGSNQPQH
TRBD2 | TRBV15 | ATSSPYGGVSYEQY
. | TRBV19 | ASTNMEGLEQF
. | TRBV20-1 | SARTNRLQETQY
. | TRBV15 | ATSRDAGYTDTQY
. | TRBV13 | ASSLPDRYTGELF
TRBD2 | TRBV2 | ASRQASGSMDTQY
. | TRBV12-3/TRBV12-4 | ASSRGADTEAF
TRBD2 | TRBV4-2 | ASSQARTSGGELF
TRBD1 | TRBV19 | ATVRTGGDEQY
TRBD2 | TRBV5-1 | ASSWGSGSGTDTQY
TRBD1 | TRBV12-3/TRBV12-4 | ASSFPDREGSNEQF
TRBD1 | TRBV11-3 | ASSGQGRNEQY
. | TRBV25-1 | ASQNPVGTGELF
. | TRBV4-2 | ASSQAPDIDEQF
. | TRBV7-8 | ASSLGRTDFAEQF
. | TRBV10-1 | ASTGDLGDTQY
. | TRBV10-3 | AIRAGLIDTQY
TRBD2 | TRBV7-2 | ASSLVGSSGGRETQY
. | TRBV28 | ASRSSGVANQPQH
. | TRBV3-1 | ASSRPSMEQY
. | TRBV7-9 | ASSLTAIEQF
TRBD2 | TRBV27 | ASSKLAGAGNEQF
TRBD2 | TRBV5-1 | ASSLETSGGVADTQY
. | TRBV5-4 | ASSLADSSAYEQY
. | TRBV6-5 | ASSYRFKDEKLF
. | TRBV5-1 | ASRRGDGPYEQY
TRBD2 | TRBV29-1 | SGIDGRGYNEQF
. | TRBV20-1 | SARWSENIQY